The T cell receptor (beta chain) described here comes from a study of blood T cell repertoires in COVID-19. Study-wide context: Both acute and convalescent COVID-19 samples were obtained from the United States, Italy and Spain.

Source study methods: Counts of nucleated cells, estimated from reference gene primer amplification, were obtained. Here immunoSEQ multiplex PCR was the method, and the copy in TCRdb shows in-frame clones only, minus some. The DNA was the basis for D and trimming; V, J and clone size are from that table. The repertoire holds just over 50,000 clones, with around 86% as singletons. Germline assignment: CDR1 SEHNR and CDR2 FQNEAQ (reference sequence). CDR3 size: 15 residues. Trimming shortened V by 4 bases and J by 10 bases, and 17 bases separated the two germline ends. This sequence originates from a man between 70 and 80 years old with acute or convalescent COVID-19. Specimen: peripheral blood. This rearrangement joins TRBV7-9 to TRBJ1-6; possibly TRBD1 for D (6 bases). CDR3 loop: CASSSYTGQGSPLHF. The CDR3, as DNA: TGTGCCAGCAGCTCATACACAGGGCAGGGATCACCCCTCCACTTT.